This TCR beta chain emerged from a study of cytomegalovirus exposure and HLA in healthy donors. This clone was recorded only once. In the PCR, 60 Vbeta and 13 Jbeta primers were used. Assay: immunoSEQ multiplex PCR; the TCRdb copy retains only in-frame clones and omits some. The sample records roughly 150,000 clones, 73% being singletons. CDR1 and CDR2 from the germline V gene are SGHVS and FNYEAQ. The CDR3 covers 15 residues. Trimming stripped 1 base from V and 4 bases from J, with 13 bases between. Input material: PBMCs. The V and J genes are TRBV7-6 and TRBJ2-5; D is possibly TRBD1 (6 bases). This TCR came from a woman aged 18-35 years in good health and CMV-seropositive. CDR3 region: CASSLVAMGAETQYF. CDR3 bases: TGTGCCAGCAGCTTAGTGGCAATGGGGGCAGAGACCCAGTACTTC. Drawing the rest from reference TRBV7-6 and TRBJ2-5, the complete variable domain is GAGVSQSPRYKVTKRGQDVALRCDPISGHVSLYWYRQALGQGPEFLTYFNYEAQQDKSGLPNDRFSAERPEGSISTLTIQRTEQRDSAMYRCASSLVAMGAETQYFGPGTRLLVL.